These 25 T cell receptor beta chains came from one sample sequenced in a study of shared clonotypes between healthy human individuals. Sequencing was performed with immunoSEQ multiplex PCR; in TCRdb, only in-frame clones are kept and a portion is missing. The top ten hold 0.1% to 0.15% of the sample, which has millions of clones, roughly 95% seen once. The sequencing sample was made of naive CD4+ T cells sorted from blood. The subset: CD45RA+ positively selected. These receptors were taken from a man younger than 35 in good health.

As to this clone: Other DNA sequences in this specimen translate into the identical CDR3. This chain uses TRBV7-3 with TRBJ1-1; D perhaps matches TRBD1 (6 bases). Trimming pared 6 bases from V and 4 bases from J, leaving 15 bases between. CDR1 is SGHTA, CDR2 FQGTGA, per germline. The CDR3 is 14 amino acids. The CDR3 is CASSLQGVGTEAFF. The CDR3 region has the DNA TGTGCCAGCAGTTTACAGGGTGTGGGCACTGAAGCTTTCTTT.

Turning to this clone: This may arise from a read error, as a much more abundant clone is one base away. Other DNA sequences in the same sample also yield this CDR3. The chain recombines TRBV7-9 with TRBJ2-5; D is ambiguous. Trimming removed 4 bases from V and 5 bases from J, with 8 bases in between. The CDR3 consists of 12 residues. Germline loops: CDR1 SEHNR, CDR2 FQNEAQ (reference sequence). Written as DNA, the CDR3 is TGTGCCAGCAGCTCCCTCGGGGAGACCCAGTACTTC. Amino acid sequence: CASSSLGETQYF.

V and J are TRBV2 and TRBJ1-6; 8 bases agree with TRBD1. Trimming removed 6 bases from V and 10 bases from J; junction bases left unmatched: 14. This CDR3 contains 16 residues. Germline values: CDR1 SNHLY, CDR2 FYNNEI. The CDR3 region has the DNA TGTGCCAGCAGCGCGGACAGGGTGGAAGTTAACTCACCCCTCCACTTT. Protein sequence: CASSADRVEVNSPLHF.

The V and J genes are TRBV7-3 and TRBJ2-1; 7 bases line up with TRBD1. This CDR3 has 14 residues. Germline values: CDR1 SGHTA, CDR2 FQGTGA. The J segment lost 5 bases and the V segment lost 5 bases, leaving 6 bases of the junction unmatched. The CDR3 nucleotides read TGTGCCAGCAGCCCGAGTGGGACAGACAATGAGCAGTTCTTC. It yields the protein CASSPSGTDNEQFF.

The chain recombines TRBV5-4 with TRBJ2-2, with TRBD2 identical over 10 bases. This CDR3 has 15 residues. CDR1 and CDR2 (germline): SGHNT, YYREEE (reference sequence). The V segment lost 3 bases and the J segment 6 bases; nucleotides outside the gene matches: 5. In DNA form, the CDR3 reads TGTGCCAGCAGCTCCCTAGCGGGGGCCGCCGGGGAGCTGTTTTTT. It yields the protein CASSSLAGAAGELFF.

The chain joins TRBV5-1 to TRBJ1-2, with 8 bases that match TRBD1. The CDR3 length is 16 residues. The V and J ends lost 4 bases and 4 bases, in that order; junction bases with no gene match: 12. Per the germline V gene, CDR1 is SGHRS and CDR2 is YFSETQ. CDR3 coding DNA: TGCGCCAGCAGCGACTGGGCGCAGGGGGCAACCTATGGCTACACCTTC. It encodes CASSDWAQGATYGYTF. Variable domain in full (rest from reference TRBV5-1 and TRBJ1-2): KAGVTQTPRYLIKTRGQQVTLSCSPISGHRSVSWYQQTPGQGLQFLFEYFSETQRNKGNFPGRFSGRQFSNSRSEMNVSTLELGDSALYLCASSDWAQGATYGYTFGSGTRLTVV.

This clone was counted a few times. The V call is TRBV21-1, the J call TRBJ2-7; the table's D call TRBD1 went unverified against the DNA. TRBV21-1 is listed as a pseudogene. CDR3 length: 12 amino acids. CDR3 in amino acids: CASKQVFYEQYF. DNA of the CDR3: TGTGCCAGCAAACAGGTCTTCTACGAGCAGTACTTC.

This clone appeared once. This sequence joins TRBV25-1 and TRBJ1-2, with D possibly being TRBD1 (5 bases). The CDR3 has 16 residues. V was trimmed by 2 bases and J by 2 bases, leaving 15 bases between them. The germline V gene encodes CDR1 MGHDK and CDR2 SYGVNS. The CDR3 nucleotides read TGTGCCAGCAGTGAAAGTCCGGGGGGGTCGAACTATGGCTACACCTTC. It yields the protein CASSESPGGSNYGYTF.

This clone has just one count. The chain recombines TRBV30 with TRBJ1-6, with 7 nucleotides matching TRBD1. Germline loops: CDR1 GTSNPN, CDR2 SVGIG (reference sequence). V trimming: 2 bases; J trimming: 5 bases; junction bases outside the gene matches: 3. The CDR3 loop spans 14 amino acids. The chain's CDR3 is CAWSMDRNNSPLHF. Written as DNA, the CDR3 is TGTGCCTGGAGTATGGACAGGAATAATTCACCCCTCCACTTT.

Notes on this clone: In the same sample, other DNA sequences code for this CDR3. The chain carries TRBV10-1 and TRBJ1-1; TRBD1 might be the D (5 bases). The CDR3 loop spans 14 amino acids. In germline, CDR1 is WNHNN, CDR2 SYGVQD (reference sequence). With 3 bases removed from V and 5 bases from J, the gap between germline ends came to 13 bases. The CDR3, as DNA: TGCGCCAGCAGTGATTTTCGGGGGGGGACTGAAGCTTTCTTT. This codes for CASSDFRGGTEAFF.

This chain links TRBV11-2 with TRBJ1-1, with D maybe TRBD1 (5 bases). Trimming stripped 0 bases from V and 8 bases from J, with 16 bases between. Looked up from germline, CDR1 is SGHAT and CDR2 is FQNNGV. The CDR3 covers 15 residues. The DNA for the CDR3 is TGTGCCAGCAGCTTAGAGGGGGGAACAGGAACCGAAGCTTTCTTT. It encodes CASSLEGGTGTEAFF.

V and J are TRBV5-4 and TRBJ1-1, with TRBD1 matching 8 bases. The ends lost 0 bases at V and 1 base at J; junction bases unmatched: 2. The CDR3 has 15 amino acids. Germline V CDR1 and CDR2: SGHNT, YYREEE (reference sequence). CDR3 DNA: TGTGCCAGCAGCTTGGAGGGACAGGCGAACACTGAAGCTTTCTTT. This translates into CASSLEGQANTEAFF.

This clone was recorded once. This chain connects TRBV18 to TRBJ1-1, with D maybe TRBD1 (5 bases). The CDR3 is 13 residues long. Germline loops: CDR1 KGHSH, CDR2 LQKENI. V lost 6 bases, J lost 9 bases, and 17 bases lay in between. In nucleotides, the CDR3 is TGTGCCAGCTCTCCCGCGGGGGTCGATAAAGCTTTCTTT. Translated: CASSPAGVDKAFF.

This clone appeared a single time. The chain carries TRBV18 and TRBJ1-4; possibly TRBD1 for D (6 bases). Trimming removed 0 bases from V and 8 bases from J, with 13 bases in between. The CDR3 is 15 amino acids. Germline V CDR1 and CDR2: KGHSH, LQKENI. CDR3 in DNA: TGTGCCAGCTCACCACCGGGGAGGCAGGGGGAAAAACTGTTTTTT. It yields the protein CASSPPGRQGEKLFF.

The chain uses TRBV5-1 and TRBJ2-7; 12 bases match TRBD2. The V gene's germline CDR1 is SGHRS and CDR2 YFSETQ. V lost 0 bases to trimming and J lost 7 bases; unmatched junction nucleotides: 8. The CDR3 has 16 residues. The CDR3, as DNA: TGCGCCAGCAGCTTGGGACTAGCGGGAGCCCTCGGGGAGCAGTACTTC. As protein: CASSLGLAGALGEQYF.

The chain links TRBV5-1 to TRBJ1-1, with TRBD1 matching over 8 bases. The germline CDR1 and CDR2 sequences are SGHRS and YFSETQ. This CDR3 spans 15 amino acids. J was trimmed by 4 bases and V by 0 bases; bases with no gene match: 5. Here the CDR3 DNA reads TGCGCCAGCAGCTTGGAGGTACAGGGGGGCACTGAAGCTTTCTTT. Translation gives CASSLEVQGGTEAFF.

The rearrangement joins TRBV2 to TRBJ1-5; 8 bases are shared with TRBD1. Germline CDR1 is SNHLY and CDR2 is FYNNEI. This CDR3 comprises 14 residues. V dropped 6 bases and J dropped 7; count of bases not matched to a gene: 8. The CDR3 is CASRPGTGPQPQHF. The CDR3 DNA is TGTGCCAGCAGGCCCGGGACAGGCCCGCAGCCCCAGCATTTT.

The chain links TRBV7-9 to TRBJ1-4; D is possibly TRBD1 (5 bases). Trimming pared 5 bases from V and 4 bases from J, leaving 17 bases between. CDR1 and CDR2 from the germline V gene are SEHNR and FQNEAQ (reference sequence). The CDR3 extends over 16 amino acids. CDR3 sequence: CASSKTVDRFNEKLFF. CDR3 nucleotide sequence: TGTGCCAGCAGCAAAACCGTCGACAGATTTAATGAAAAACTGTTTTTT.

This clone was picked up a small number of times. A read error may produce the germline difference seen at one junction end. CDR3 nucleotides: TGTGCCACCAGCGGAACGGAGAACGCTGAAGCTTTCTTT. Translating it yields CATSGTENAEAFF. The rearrangement links TRBV10-3 to TRBJ1-1; D is ambiguous. Germline V gene sequence: CDR1 ENHRY, CDR2 SYGVKD. This CDR3 contains 13 residues.

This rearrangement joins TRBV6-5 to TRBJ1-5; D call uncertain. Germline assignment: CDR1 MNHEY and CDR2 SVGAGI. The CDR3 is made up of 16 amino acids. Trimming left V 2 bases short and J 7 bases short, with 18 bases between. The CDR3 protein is CASSYQALVARQPQHF. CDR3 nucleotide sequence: TGTGCCAGCAGTTACCAAGCCTTGGTGGCCCGACAGCCCCAGCATTTT.

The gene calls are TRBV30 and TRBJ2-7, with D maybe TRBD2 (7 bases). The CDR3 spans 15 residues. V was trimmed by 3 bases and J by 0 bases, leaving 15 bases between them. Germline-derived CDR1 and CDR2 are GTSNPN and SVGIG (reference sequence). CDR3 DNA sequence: TGTGCCTGGAGGGGGGGGCGCAGGAGCTCCTACGAGCAGTACTTC. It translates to CAWRGGRRSSYEQYF. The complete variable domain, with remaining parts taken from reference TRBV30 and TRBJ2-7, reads SQTIHQWPATLVQPVGSPLSLECTVEGTSNPNLYWYRQAAGRGLQLLFYSVGIGQISSEVPQNLSASRPQDRQFILSSKKLLLSDSGFYLCAWRGGRRSSYEQYFGPGTRLTVT.

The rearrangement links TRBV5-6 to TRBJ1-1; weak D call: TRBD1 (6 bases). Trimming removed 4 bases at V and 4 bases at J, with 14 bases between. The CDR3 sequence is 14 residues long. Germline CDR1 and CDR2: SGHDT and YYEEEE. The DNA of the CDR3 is TGTGCCAGCAGCACTACCGGCAGGGGCACTGAAGCTTTCTTT. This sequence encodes CASSTTGRGTEAFF. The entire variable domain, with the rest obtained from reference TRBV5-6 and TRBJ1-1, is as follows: DAGVTQSPTHLIKTRGQQVTLRCSPKSGHDTVSWYQQALGQGPQFIFQYYEEEERQRGNFPDRFSGHQFPNYSSELNVNALLLGDSALYLCASSTTGRGTEAFFGQGTRLTVV.

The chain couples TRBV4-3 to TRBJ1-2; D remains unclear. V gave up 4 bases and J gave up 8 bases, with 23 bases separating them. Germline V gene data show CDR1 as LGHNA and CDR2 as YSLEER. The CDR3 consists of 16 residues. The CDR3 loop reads CASSPKARASAYGYTF. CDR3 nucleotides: TGCGCCAGCAGCCCCAAGGCAAGAGCGTCCGCGTACGGCTACACCTTC.

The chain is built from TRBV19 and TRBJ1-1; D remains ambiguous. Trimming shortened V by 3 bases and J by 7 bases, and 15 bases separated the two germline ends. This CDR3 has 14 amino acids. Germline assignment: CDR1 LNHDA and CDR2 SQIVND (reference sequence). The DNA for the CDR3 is TGTGCCAGTAGTATGGTCTCAGGCGAGGGTGAAGCTTTCTTT. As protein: CASSMVSGEGEAFF.

This chain's CDR3 is CAWSRLAEQSLAKNIQYF. For the CDR3, the DNA is TGTGCCTGGAGTAGGTTGGCAGAACAGTCCCTAGCCAAAAACATTCAGTACTTC. The chain is built from TRBV30 and TRBJ2-4, with unresolved D. Trimming left V 2 bases short and J 0 bases short, with 20 bases between. The germline gives CDR1 GTSNPN, CDR2 SVGIG (reference sequence). The CDR3 covers 18 residues. Supplemented by reference TRBV30 and TRBJ2-4, the full variable domain reads SQTIHQWPATLVQPVGSPLSLECTVEGTSNPNLYWYRQAAGRGLQLLFYSVGIGQISSEVPQNLSASRPQDRQFILSSKKLLLSDSGFYLCAWSRLAEQSLAKNIQYFGAGTRLSVL.